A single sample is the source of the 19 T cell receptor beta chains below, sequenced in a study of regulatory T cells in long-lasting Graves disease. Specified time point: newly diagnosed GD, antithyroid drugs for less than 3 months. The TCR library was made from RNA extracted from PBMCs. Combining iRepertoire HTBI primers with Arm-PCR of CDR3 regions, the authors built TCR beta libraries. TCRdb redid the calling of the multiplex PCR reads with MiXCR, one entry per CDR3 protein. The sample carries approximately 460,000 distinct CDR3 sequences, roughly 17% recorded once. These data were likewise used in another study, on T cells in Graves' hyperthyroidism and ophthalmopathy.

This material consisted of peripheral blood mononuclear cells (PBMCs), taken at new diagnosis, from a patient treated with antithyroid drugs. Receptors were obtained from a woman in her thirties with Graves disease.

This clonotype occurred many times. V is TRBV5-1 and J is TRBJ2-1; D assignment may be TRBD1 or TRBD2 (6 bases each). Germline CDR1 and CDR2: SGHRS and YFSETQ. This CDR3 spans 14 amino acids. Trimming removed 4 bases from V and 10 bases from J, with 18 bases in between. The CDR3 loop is CASSPNRGRREQFF. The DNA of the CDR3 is TGCGCCAGCAGCCCAAACCGGGGGCGGCGGGAGCAGTTCTTC. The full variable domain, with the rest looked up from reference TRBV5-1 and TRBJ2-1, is KAGVTQTPRYLIKTRGQQVTLSCSPISGHRSVSWYQQTPGQGLQFLFEYFSETQRNKGNFPGRFSGRQFSNSRSEMNVSTLELGDSALYLCASSPNRGRREQFFGPGTRLTVL.

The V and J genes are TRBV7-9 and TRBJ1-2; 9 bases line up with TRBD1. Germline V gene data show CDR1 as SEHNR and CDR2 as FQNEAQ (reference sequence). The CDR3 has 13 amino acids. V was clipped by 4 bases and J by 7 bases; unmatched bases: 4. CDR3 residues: CASSSWTGVGYTF. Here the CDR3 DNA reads TGTGCCAGCAGCTCTTGGACAGGGGTTGGCTACACCTTC.

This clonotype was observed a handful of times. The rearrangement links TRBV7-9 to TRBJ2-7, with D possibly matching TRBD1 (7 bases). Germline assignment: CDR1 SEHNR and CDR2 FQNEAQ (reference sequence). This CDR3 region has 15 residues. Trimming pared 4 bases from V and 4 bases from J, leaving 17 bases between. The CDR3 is CASSSQGGRLYEQYF. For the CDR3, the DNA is TGTGCCAGCAGCTCTCAGGGGGGACGACTTTACGAGCAGTACTTC.

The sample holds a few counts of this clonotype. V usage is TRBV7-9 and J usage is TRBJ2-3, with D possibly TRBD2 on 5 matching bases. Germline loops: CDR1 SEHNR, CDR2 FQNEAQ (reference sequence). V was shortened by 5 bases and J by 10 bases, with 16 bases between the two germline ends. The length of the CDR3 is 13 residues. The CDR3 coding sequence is TGTGCCAGCAGCAAAGAACTAGATAGGCCGCAGTATTTT. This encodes CASSKELDRPQYF.

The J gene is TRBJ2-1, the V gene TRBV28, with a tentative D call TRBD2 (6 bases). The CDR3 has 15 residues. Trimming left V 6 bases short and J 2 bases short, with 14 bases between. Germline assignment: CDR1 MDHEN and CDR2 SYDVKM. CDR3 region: CASSFTRGTYNEQFF. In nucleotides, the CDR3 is TGTGCCAGCAGCTTTACCCGGGGGACCTACAATGAGCAGTTCTTC.

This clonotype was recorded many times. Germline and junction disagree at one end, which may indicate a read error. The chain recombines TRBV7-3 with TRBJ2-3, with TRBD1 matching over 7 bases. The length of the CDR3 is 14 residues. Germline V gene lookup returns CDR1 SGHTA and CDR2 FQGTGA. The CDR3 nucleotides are TGTGCCAGCAGCGTAACAGGGGTCGCAGATACGCAGTATTTT. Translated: CASSVTGVADTQYF.

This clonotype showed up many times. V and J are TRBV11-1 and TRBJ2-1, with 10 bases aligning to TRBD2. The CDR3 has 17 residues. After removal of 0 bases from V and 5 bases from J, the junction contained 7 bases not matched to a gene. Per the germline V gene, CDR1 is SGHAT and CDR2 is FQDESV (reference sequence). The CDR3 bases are TGTGCCAGCAGCTTAGCGGACCTAGCGGGAGTCAACAATGAGCAGTTCTTC. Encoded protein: CASSLADLAGVNNEQFF.

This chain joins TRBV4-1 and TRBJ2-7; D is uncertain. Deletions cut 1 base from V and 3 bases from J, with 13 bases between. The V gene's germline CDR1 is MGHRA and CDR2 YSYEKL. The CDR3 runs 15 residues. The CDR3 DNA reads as TGCGCCAGCAGCCAAGGGGTCGCTGGCCACTACGAGCAGTACTTC. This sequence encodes CASSQGVAGHYEQYF.

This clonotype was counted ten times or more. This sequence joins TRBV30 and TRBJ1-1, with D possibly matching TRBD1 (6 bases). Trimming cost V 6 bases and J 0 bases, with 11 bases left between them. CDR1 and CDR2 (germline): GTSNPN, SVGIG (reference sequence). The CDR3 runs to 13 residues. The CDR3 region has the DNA TGTGCCTGTTCAGGGGCCTTGAACACTGAAGCTTTCTTT. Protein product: CACSGALNTEAFF.

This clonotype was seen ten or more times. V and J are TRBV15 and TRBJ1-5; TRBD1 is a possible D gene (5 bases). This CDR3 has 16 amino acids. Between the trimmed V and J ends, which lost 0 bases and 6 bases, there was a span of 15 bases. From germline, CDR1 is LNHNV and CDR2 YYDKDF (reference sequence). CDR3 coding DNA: TGTGCCACCAGCAGAGATTGGGTAGGGGTCTCTCAGCCCCAGCATTTT. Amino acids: CATSRDWVGVSQPQHF.

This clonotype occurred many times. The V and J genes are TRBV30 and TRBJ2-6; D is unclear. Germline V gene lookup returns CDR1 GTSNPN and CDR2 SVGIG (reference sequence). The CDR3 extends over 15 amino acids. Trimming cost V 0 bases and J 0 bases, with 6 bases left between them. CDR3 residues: CAWSVGLSGANVLTF. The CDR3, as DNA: TGTGCCTGGAGTGTGGGCCTCTCTGGGGCCAACGTCCTGACTTTC.

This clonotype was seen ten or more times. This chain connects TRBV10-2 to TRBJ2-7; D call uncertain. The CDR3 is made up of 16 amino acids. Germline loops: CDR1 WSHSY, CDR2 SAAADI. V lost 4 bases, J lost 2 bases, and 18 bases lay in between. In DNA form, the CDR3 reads TGCGCCAGCAGTGGGCTTGACGGAGTCTCACCCTACGAGCAGTACTTC. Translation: CASSGLDGVSPYEQYF.

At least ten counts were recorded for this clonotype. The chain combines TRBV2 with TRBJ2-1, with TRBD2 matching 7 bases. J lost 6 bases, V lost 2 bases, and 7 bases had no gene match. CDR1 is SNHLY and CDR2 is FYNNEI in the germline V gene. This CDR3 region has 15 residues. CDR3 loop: CASSETLAARNEQFF. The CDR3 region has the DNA TGTGCCAGCAGTGAAACCCTAGCGGCACGCAATGAGCAGTTCTTC.

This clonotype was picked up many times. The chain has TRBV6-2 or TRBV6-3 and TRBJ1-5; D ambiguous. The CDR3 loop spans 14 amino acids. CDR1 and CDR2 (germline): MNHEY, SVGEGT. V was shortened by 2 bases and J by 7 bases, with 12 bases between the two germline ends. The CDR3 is CASSYNRVTQPQHF. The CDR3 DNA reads TGTGCCAGCAGTTACAATCGGGTAACCCAGCCCCAGCATTTT.

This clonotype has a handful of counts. The CDR3 region has the DNA TGCGCCAGCAGCCAAGAAATTTGGGCCAAGGGCCAGGGGTACTACGAGCAGTACTTC. Translated: CASSQEIWAKGQGYYEQYF. The V call is TRBV4-3, the J call TRBJ2-7; maybe TRBD1 (6 bases). The ends were cut back, 0 bases at V and 3 bases at J, with 24 bases in the middle. This CDR3 comprises 19 residues. The germline gives CDR1 LGHNA, CDR2 YSLEER.

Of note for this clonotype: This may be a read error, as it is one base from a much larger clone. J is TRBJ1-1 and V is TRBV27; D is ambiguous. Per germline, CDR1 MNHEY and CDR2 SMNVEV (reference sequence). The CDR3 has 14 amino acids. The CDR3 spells CASRDSGWVTGAFF. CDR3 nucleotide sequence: TGTGCCAGCAGGGATTCCGGGTGGGTCACTGGAGCTTTCTTT.

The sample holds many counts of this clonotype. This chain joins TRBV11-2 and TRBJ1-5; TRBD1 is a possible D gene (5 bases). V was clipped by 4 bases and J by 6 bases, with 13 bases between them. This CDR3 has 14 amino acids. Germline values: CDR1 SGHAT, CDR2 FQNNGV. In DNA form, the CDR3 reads TGTGCCAGCAGCTCCAATCCAGACAGTCAGCCCCAGCATTTT. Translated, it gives CASSSNPDSQPQHF.

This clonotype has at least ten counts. The CDR3 here is CSGGDPEAFF. The CDR3, as DNA: TGCAGTGGGGGCGACCCTGAAGCTTTCTTT. The rearrangement uses TRBV20-1 and TRBJ1-1; D may be TRBD1 (5 bases). Germline CDR1 and CDR2: DFQATT and SNEGSKA (reference sequence). V shed 7 bases and J shed 6 bases, with 9 bases lying between them. The CDR3 length is 10 residues.

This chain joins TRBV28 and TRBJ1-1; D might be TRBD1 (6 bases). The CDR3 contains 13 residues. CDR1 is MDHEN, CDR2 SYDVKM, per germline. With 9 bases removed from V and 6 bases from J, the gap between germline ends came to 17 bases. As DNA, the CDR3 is TGTGCCAGTACTAACAGGGTTCAATCTGAAGCTTTCTTT. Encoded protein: CASTNRVQSEAFF.